The rows below give T cell receptor beta chains drawn from one sample of a study of cytomegalovirus exposure and HLA in healthy donors. Sequencing used immunoSEQ multiplex PCR; TCRdb keeps in-frame clones, though not all of them. The sample consists of some 150,000 clones, 75% to 85% of them appearing once. Sample: PBMCs. The source is a woman in her fifties or sixties in good health and CMV-seropositive. CDR3s include the opening cysteine and the closing phenylalanine or tryptophan. D genes are given only for firm matches. Size is omitted from some rows. Given values are once, few, many or a class for expanded clones.

clone size: -; D gene: -; J gene: TRBJ2-7; V gene: TRBV30; CDR3 protein: CAWSWESSQYF; CDR3 DNA: TGTGCCTGGAGTTGGGAGAGCTCGCAGTACTTC
clone size: -; D gene: TRBD1; J gene: TRBJ1-1; V gene: TRBV5-1; CDR3 protein: CASSLAPTGDTEAFF; CDR3 DNA: TGCGCCAGCAGCTTGGCCCCTACAGGGGACACTGAAGCTTTCTTT
clone size: -; D gene: TRBD1; J gene: TRBJ2-1; V gene: TRBV7-6; CDR3 protein: CASRLGTGRYNEQFF; CDR3 DNA: TGTGCCAGCAGGCTGGGGACAGGGAGGTACAATGAGCAGTTCTTC
clone size: -; D gene: TRBD1; J gene: TRBJ1-1; V gene: TRBV4-1; CDR3 protein: CASSQGYRGMAFF; CDR3 DNA: TGCGCCAGCAGCCAGGGATACAGGGGCATGGCTTTCTTT
clone size: -; D gene: TRBD1; J gene: TRBJ2-3; V gene: TRBV7-8; CDR3 protein: CASSPQLDRGTDTQYF; CDR3 DNA: TGTGCCAGCAGCCCACAGTTGGACAGGGGCACAGATACGCAGTATTTT
clone size: -; D gene: -; J gene: TRBJ1-5; V gene: TRBV1; CDR3 protein: CTSSQGDRPDQPQHF; CDR3 DNA: TGCACCAGCAGCCAAGGGGACAGGCCGGATCAGCCCCAGCATTTT
clone size: -; D gene: TRBD1; J gene: TRBJ1-1; V gene: TRBV13; CDR3 protein: CASSLNPDRVNTEAFF; CDR3 DNA: TGTGCCAGCAGCTTAAACCCGGACAGGGTGAACACTGAAGCTTTCTTT
clone size: -; D gene: TRBD1; J gene: TRBJ2-7; V gene: TRBV28; CDR3 protein: CASSPGQGDTYEQYF; CDR3 DNA: TGTGCCAGCAGTCCCGGACAGGGGGATACCTACGAGCAGTACTTC
clone size: -; D gene: -; J gene: TRBJ1-1; V gene: TRBV7-2; CDR3 protein: CASSLGGRWDTEAFF; CDR3 DNA: TGTGCCAGCAGCTTAGGAGGGAGGTGGGACACTGAAGCTTTCTTT
clone size: -; D gene: -; J gene: TRBJ1-3; V gene: TRBV6-1; CDR3 protein: CASSRGPGNTIYF; CDR3 DNA: TGTGCCAGCAGCAGGGGTCCTGGAAACACCATATATTTT
clone size: few; D gene: TRBD2; J gene: TRBJ2-7; V gene: TRBV7-9; CDR3 protein: CASSLGVLAGGEQYF; CDR3 DNA: TGTGCCAGCAGCTTAGGAGTACTAGCGGGAGGCGAGCAGTACTTC
clone size: -; D gene: TRBD1; J gene: TRBJ2-1; V gene: TRBV28; CDR3 protein: CASSPGTGGLFGVSEQFF; CDR3 DNA: TGTGCCAGCAGCCCTGGGACAGGGGGCCTTTTTGGGGTTAGTGAGCAGTTCTTC
clone size: -; D gene: -; J gene: TRBJ2-2; V gene: TRBV2; CDR3 protein: CASSPITGSTGELFF; CDR3 DNA: TGTGCCAGCAGTCCCATAACAGGGAGCACCGGGGAGCTGTTTTTT
clone size: -; D gene: -; J gene: TRBJ2-1; V gene: TRBV14; CDR3 protein: CASSRIQPQAVGSEQFF; CDR3 DNA: TGTGCCAGCAGCCGAATCCAACCCCAGGCAGTCGGGAGTGAGCAGTTCTTC
clone size: -; D gene: -; J gene: TRBJ2-1; V gene: TRBV27; CDR3 protein: CASSRNSEQFF; CDR3 DNA: TGTGCCAGCAGTCGAAACAGCGAGCAGTTCTTC
clone size: -; D gene: -; J gene: TRBJ2-7; V gene: TRBV11-3; CDR3 protein: CASSLDGESYEQYF; CDR3 DNA: TGTGCCAGCAGCTTAGATGGGGAGTCCTACGAGCAGTACTTC
clone size: -; D gene: -; J gene: TRBJ1-2; V gene: TRBV7-9; CDR3 protein: CASSYFLGDGYTF; CDR3 DNA: TGTGCCAGCAGCTACTTTCTCGGGGATGGCTACACCTTC
clone size: -; D gene: TRBD2; J gene: TRBJ2-3; V gene: TRBV5-1; CDR3 protein: CASSLRLAGTSTDTQYF; CDR3 DNA: TGCGCCAGCAGCCTTAGGCTAGCGGGGACTAGCACAGATACGCAGTATTTT
clone size: few; D gene: -; J gene: TRBJ2-2; V gene: TRBV2; CDR3 protein: CASSEIRNTGELFF; CDR3 DNA: TGTGCCAGCAGTGAGATCAGGAACACCGGGGAGCTGTTTTTT
clone size: -; D gene: -; J gene: TRBJ1-5; V gene: TRBV30; CDR3 protein: CAWNGELNQPQHF; CDR3 DNA: TGTGCCTGGAATGGGGAGCTCAATCAGCCCCAGCATTTT
clone size: -; D gene: TRBD2; J gene: TRBJ2-3; V gene: TRBV7-9; CDR3 protein: CASSRAGLGTTQYF; CDR3 DNA: TGTGCCAGCAGCCGAGCGGGATTAGGGACTACGCAGTATTTT
clone size: -; D gene: TRBD1; J gene: TRBJ1-1; V gene: TRBV11-2; CDR3 protein: CASSAHRGEAFF; CDR3 DNA: TGTGCCAGCAGCGCTCACAGGGGCGAAGCTTTCTTT
clone size: -; D gene: TRBD1; J gene: TRBJ2-7; V gene: TRBV10-1; CDR3 protein: CASSEGQGLPYEQYF; CDR3 DNA: TGCGCCAGCAGCGAGGGACAGGGGCTACCCTACGAGCAGTACTTC
clone size: -; D gene: -; J gene: TRBJ1-1; V gene: TRBV15; CDR3 protein: CATSREQAMNTEAFF; CDR3 DNA: TGTGCCACCAGCAGAGAACAGGCTATGAACACTGAAGCTTTCTTT
clone size: -; D gene: -; J gene: TRBJ2-7; V gene: TRBV7-9; CDR3 protein: CASSSTGYEQYF; CDR3 DNA: TGTGCCAGCAGCTCCACAGGCTACGAGCAGTACTTC
clone size: -; D gene: TRBD1; J gene: TRBJ2-7; V gene: TRBV2; CDR3 protein: CASSRDRQSYEQYF; CDR3 DNA: TGTGCCAGCAGTCGGGACAGACAATCCTACGAGCAGTACTTC
clone size: -; D gene: -; J gene: TRBJ1-2; V gene: TRBV29-1; CDR3 protein: CSVEDPGDTKYGYTF; CDR3 DNA: TGCAGCGTTGAAGATCCCGGGGACACAAAATATGGCTACACCTTC
clone size: few; D gene: -; J gene: TRBJ2-5; V gene: TRBV4-1; CDR3 protein: CASSRGGLGETQYF; CDR3 DNA: TGCGCCAGCAGCCGGGGGGGCCTGGGGGAGACCCAGTACTTC
clone size: -; D gene: TRBD2; J gene: TRBJ2-2; V gene: TRBV4-3; CDR3 protein: CASSPIWTSAGELFF; CDR3 DNA: TGCGCCAGCAGCCCTATCTGGACTAGCGCCGGGGAGCTGTTTTTT
clone size: -; D gene: TRBD1; J gene: TRBJ1-5; V gene: TRBV25-1; CDR3 protein: CASSESGTGDQPQHF; CDR3 DNA: TGTGCCAGCAGTGAGTCCGGGACAGGGGATCAGCCCCAGCATTTT
clone size: -; D gene: -; J gene: TRBJ2-7; V gene: TRBV19; CDR3 protein: CASSMGLFGYEQYF; CDR3 DNA: TGTGCCAGTAGTATGGGGCTTTTTGGCTACGAGCAGTACTTC
clone size: -; D gene: -; J gene: TRBJ1-1; V gene: TRBV5-6; CDR3 protein: CASSSQGWNTEAFF; CDR3 DNA: TGTGCCAGCAGCTCACAGGGATGGAATACTGAAGCTTTCTTT
clone size: -; D gene: TRBD2; J gene: TRBJ2-1; V gene: TRBV7-2; CDR3 protein: CASSLRLAGQDEQFF; CDR3 DNA: TGTGCCAGCAGCCTTCGACTAGCGGGACAGGATGAGCAGTTCTTC
clone size: -; D gene: -; J gene: TRBJ1-5; V gene: TRBV28; CDR3 protein: CASGPLGTGNQPQHF; CDR3 DNA: TGTGCCAGCGGCCCCTTGGGGACTGGGAATCAGCCCCAGCATTTT
clone size: -; D gene: -; J gene: TRBJ1-4; V gene: TRBV16; CDR3 protein: CASAGRGELFF; CDR3 DNA: TGTGCCAGCGCGGGGAGGGGAGAACTGTTTTTT
clone size: -; D gene: TRBD2; J gene: TRBJ2-3; V gene: TRBV5-8; CDR3 protein: CASSPGTSGADTQYF; CDR3 DNA: TGTGCCAGCAGCCCGGGGACTAGCGGAGCAGATACGCAGTATTTT
clone size: -; D gene: -; J gene: TRBJ2-5; V gene: TRBV9; CDR3 protein: CASSTRGTAQETQYF; CDR3 DNA: TGTGCCAGCAGCACCCGGGGGACAGCCCAAGAGACCCAGTACTTC
clone size: -; D gene: -; J gene: TRBJ2-5; V gene: TRBV2; CDR3 protein: CASSDWLEYSAETQYF; CDR3 DNA: TGTGCCAGCAGTGACTGGCTAGAATATTCCGCCGAGACCCAGTACTTC
clone size: -; D gene: TRBD2; J gene: TRBJ2-1; V gene: TRBV7-8; CDR3 protein: CASSLSTGGLNEQFF; CDR3 DNA: TGTGCCAGCAGCTTAAGTACCGGGGGGTTAAATGAGCAGTTCTTC
clone size: -; D gene: -; J gene: TRBJ2-7; V gene: TRBV7-8; CDR3 protein: CASSFRAKEQGPDRFTYEQYF; CDR3 DNA: TGTGCCAGCAGCTTCCGCGCTAAGGAGCAGGGCCCTGACCGGTTTACCTACGAGCAGTACTTC
clone size: -; D gene: -; J gene: TRBJ2-1; V gene: TRBV7-9; CDR3 protein: CASSLLYNEQFF; CDR3 DNA: TGTGCCAGCAGCCTACTCTACAATGAGCAGTTCTTC
clone size: -; D gene: TRBD2; J gene: TRBJ2-7; V gene: TRBV7-2; CDR3 protein: CASSLAGRSYEQYF; CDR3 DNA: TGTGCCAGCAGCTTAGCCGGGAGGTCCTACGAGCAGTACTTC
clone size: -; D gene: -; J gene: TRBJ1-2; V gene: TRBV28; CDR3 protein: CAIARGHGYTF; CDR3 DNA: TGTGCCATCGCAAGGGGCCATGGCTACACCTTC
clone size: -; D gene: TRBD2; J gene: TRBJ2-1; V gene: TRBV5-8; CDR3 protein: CASSPGLAGGGEQFF; CDR3 DNA: TGTGCCAGCAGCCCGGGACTAGCGGGGGGGGGTGAGCAGTTCTTC
clone size: -; D gene: -; J gene: TRBJ2-7; V gene: TRBV6-5; CDR3 protein: CASSYSTGDSYEQYF; CDR3 DNA: TGTGCCAGCAGTTACTCGACCGGGGACTCCTACGAGCAGTACTTC
clone size: -; D gene: -; J gene: TRBJ1-3; V gene: TRBV28; CDR3 protein: CASSLGLGSGNTIYF; CDR3 DNA: TGTGCCAGCAGCCTAGGCTTGGGCTCTGGAAACACCATATATTTT
clone size: -; D gene: -; J gene: TRBJ1-1; V gene: TRBV7-2; CDR3 protein: CASSPPRVNTEAFF; CDR3 DNA: TGTGCCAGCAGCCCACCGAGGGTGAACACTGAAGCTTTCTTT